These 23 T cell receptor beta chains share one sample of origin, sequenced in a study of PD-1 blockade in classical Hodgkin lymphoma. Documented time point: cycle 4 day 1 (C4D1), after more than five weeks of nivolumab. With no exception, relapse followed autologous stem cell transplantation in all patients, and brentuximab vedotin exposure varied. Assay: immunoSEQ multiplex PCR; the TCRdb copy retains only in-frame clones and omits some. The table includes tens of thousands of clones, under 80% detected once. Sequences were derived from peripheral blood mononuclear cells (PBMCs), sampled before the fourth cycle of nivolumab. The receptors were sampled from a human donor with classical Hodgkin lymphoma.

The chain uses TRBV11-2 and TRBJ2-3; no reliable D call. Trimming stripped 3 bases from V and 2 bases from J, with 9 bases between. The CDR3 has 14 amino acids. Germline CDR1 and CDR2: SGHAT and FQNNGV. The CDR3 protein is CASSFGQSTDTQYF. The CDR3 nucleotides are TGTGCCAGCAGCTTTGGTCAGTCCACAGATACGCAGTATTTT.

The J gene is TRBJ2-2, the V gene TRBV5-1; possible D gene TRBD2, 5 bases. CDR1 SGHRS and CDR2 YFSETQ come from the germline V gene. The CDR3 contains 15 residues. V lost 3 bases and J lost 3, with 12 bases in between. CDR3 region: CASSSATSHTGELFF. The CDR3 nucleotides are TGCGCCAGCAGCTCCGCTACTAGTCACACCGGGGAGCTGTTTTTT.

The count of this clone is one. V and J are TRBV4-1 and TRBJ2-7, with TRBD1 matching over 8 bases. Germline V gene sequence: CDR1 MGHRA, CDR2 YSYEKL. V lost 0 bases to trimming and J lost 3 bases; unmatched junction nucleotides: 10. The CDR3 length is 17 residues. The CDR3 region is CASSQEDTGGRLYEQYF. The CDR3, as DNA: TGCGCCAGCAGCCAAGAGGACACAGGGGGTCGCCTCTACGAGCAGTACTTC.

The CDR3 reads CASSNTTGNYGYTF. The DNA of the CDR3 is TGTGCCAGCAGCAATACGACAGGGAACTATGGCTACACCTTC. The chain links TRBV4-2 to TRBJ1-2, with 7 bases matching TRBD1. Germline V gene data show CDR1 as LGHNA and CDR2 as YNFKEQ. The CDR3 is 14 amino acids. V lost 5 bases, J lost 2 bases, and 5 bases stayed unmatched.

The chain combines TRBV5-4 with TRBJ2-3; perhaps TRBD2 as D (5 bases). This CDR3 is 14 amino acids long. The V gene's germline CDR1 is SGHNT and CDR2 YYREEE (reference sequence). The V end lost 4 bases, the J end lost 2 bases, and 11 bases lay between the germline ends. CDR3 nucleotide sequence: TGTGCCAGCAGCCCTAGCTCGACCACAGATACGCAGTATTTT. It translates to CASSPSSTTDTQYF.

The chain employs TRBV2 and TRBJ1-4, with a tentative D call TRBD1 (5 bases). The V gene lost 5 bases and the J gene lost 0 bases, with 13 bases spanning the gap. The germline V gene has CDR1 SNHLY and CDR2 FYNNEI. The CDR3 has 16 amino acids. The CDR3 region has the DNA TGTGCCAGCAGTCAAAACGGGGCATCAACTAATGAAAAACTGTTTTTT. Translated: CASSQNGASTNEKLFF.

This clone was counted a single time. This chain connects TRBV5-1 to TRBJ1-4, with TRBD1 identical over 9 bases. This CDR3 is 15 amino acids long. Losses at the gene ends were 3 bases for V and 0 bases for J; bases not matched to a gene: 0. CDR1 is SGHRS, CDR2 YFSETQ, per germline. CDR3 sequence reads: CASSWTGATNEKLFF. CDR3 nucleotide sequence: TGCGCCAGCAGCTGGACAGGGGCAACTAATGAAAAACTGTTTTTT.

CDR3 amino acids: CASARQTGLEQFF. The CDR3 DNA reads as TGTGCCAGCGCCCGGCAAACAGGGCTGGAGCAGTTCTTC. The genes are TRBV27 and TRBJ2-1, with D tentatively TRBD1 (6 bases). Trimming stripped 8 bases from V and 10 bases from J, with 18 bases between. CDR3 length: 13 amino acids. Germline V gives CDR1 MNHEY, CDR2 SMNVEV (reference sequence).

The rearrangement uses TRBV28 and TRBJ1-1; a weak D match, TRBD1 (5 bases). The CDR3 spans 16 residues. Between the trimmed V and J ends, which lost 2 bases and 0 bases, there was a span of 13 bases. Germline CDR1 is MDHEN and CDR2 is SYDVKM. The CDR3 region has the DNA TGTGCCAGCAGTTTAGCGCAGGGCTACATGAACACTGAAGCTTTCTTT. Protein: CASSLAQGYMNTEAFF.

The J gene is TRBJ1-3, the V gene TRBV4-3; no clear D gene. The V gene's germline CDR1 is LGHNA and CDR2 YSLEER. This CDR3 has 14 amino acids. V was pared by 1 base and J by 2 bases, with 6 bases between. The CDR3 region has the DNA TGCGCCAGCAGCCAAGGTGGCCCTGGAAACACCATATATTTT. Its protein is CASSQGGPGNTIYF.

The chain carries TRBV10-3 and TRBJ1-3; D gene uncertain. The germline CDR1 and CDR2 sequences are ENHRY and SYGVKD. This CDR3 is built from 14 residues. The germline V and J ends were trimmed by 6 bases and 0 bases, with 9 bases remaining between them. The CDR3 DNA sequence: TGTGCCATCAGACCGCTGAGCTCTGGAAACACCATATATTTT. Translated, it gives CAIRPLSSGNTIYF.

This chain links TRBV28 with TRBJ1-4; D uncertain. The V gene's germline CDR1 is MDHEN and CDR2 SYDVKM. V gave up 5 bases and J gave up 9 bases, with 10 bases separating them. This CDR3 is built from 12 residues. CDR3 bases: TGTGCCAGCAGTACCCCGGGCAAAAAACTGTTTTTT. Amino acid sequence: CASSTPGKKLFF.

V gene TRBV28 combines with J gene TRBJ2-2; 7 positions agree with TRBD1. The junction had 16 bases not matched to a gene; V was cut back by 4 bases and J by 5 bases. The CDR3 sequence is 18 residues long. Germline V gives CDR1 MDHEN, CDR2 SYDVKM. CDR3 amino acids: CASSYPWTGRGGTGELFF. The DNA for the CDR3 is TGTGCCAGCAGTTACCCCTGGACAGGCCGGGGTGGTACCGGGGAGCTGTTTTTT. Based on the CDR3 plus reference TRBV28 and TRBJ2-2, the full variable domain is DVKVTQSSRYLVKRTGEKVFLECVQDMDHENMFWYRQDPGLGLRLIYFSYDVKMKEKGDIPEGYSVSREKKERFSLILESASTNQTSMYLCASSYPWTGRGGTGELFFGEGSRLTVL.

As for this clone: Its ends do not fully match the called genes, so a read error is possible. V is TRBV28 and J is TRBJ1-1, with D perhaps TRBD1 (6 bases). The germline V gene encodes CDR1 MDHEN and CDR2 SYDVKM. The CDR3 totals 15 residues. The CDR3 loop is CASSPPGGKNAEAFF. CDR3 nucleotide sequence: TGTGCCAGCAGTCCCCCCGGGGGCAAGAACGCTGAAGCTTTCTTT.

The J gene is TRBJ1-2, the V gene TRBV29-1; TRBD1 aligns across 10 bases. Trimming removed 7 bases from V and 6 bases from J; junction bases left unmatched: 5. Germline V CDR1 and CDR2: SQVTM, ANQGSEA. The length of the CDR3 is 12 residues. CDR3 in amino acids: CSGGQGVDGYTF. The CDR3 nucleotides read TGCAGCGGAGGACAGGGGGTGGATGGCTACACCTTC.

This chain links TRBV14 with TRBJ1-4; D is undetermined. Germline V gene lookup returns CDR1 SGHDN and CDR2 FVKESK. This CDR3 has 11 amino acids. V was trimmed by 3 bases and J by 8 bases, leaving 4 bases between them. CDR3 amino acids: CASSHGEKLFF. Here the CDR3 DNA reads TGTGCCAGCAGCCATGGCGAAAAACTGTTTTTT.

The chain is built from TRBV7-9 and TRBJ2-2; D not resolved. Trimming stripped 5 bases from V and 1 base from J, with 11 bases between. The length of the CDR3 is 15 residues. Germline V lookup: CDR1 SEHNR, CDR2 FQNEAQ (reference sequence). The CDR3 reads CASSPRRMNTGELFF. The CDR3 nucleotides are TGTGCCAGCAGCCCACGGCGGATGAACACCGGGGAGCTGTTTTTT.

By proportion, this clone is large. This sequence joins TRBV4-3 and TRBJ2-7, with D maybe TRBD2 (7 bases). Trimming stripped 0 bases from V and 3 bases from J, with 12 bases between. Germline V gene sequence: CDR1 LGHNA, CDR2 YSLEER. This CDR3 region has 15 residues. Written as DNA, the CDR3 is TGCGCCAGCAGCCAAGAACGGGGGGCCCGCTACGAGCAGTACTTC. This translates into CASSQERGARYEQYF.

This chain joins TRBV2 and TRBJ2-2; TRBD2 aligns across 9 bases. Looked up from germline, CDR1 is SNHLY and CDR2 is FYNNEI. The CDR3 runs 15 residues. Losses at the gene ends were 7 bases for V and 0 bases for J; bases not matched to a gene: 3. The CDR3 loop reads CASIPSGTNTGELFF. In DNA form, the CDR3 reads TGTGCCAGCATTCCTAGCGGGACGAACACCGGGGAGCTGTTTTTT.

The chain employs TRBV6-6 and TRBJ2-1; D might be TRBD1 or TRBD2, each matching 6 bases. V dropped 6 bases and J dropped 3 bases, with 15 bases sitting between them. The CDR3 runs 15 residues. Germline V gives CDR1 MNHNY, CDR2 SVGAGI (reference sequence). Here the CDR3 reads CASRALGGNYNEQFF. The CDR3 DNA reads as TGTGCCAGCAGGGCCCTCGGGGGCAACTACAATGAGCAGTTCTTC.

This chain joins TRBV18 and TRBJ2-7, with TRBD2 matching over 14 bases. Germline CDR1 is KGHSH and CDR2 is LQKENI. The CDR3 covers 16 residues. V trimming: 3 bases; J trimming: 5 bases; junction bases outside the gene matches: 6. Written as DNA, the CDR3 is TGTGCCAGCTCACCCGGGACTAGCGGGAGTTTCAACGAGCAGTACTTC. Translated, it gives CASSPGTSGSFNEQYF.

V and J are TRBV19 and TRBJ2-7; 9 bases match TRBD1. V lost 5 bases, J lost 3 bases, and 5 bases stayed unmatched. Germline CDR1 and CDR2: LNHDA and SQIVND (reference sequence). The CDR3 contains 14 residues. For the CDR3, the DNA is TGTGCCAGTAGTCCGGGACAGGGCTACTACGAGCAGTACTTC. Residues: CASSPGQGYYEQYF. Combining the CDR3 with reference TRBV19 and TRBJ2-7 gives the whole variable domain DGGITQSPKYLFRKEGQNVTLSCEQNLNHDAMYWYRQDPGQGLRLIYYSQIVNDFQKGDIAEGYSVSREKKESFPLTVTSAQKNPTAFYLCASSPGQGYYEQYFGPGTRLTVT.

The CDR3 here is CASSFGYNEQFF. In nucleotides, the CDR3 is TGTGCCAGCAGTTTTGGATACAATGAGCAGTTCTTC. The V call is TRBV28, the J call TRBJ2-1; no definite D call. The CDR3 length is 12 residues. CDR1 and CDR2 from the germline V gene are MDHEN and SYDVKM. V gave up 3 bases and J gave up 4 bases, with 4 bases separating them. The full variable domain, completed using reference TRBV28 and TRBJ2-1, is DVKVTQSSRYLVKRTGEKVFLECVQDMDHENMFWYRQDPGLGLRLIYFSYDVKMKEKGDIPEGYSVSREKKERFSLILESASTNQTSMYLCASSFGYNEQFFGPGTRLTVL.